This T cell receptor (beta chain) was recorded in a study of early T cells in non-severe SARS-CoV-2 infection. The length of the CDR3 is 14 residues. The V and J ends lost 6 bases and 6 bases, in that order; junction bases with no gene match: 6. CDR1 and CDR2 (germline): LNHDA, SQIVND (reference sequence). General study results and limits: Private and CD4 specificities were missed by VDJdb matching, which favored anti-spike CD8 responses.

TCRdb independently ran MiXCR on the 5' RACE reads; one entry per CDR3 protein. The sample records approximately 90,000 distinct CDR3 sequences, 11% being singletons. This clonotype was found a few times. What it recognizes is unknown. This receptor was identified in an adult who was a healthcare worker with PCR-confirmed SARS-CoV-2 infection or an uninfected control (not recorded which). Sequencing was performed on whole blood, taken at baseline. The gene calls are TRBV19 and TRBJ2-4; 9 positions agree with TRBD1. CDR3 sequence reads: CASSFGGQGNIQYF. CDR3 DNA: TGTGCCAGTAGCTTTGGGGGACAGGGAAACATTCAGTACTTC.